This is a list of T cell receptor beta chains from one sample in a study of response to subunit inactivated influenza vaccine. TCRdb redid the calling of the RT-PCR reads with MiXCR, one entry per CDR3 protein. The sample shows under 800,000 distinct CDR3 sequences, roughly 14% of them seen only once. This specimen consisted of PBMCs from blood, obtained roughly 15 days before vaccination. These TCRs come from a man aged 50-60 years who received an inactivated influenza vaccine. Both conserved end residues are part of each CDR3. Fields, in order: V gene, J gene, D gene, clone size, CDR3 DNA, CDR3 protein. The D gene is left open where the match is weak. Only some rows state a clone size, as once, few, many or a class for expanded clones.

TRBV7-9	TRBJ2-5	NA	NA	TGTGCCAGCAGCTTAATTACGGGTATTTCTCAAGAGACCCAGTACTTC	CASSLITGISQETQYF
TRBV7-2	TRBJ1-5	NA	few	TGTGCCAGCAGCTCCCAGGCTTATCAGCCCCAGCATTTT	CASSSQAYQPQHF
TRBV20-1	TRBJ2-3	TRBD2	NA	TGCAGTGCTACGACTAGCGGGAATGCAGATACGCAGTATTTT	CSATTSGNADTQYF
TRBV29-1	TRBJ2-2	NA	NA	TGCAGCGTTGGGATTGGGGGTTTCAACACCGGGGAGCTGTTTTTT	CSVGIGGFNTGELFF
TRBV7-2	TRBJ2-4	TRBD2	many	TGTGCCAGCAGCTTAGGGCCGGGGGGAAACATTCAGTACTTC	CASSLGPGGNIQYF
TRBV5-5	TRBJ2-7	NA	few	TGTGCCAGCAGCTATCTACAGGCCTCGGGATCCTACGAGCAGTACTTC	CASSYLQASGSYEQYF
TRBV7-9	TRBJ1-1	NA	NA	TGTGCCAGCACCCCAGGGAGGGCGAACACTGAAGCTTTCTTT	CASTPGRANTEAFF
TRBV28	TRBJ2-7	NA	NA	TGTGCCAGCAGTTTTCCCACGGGGTACGAGCAGTACTTC	CASSFPTGYEQYF
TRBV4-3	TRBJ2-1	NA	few	TGCGCCAGCAGCCCGGGTGGGACTCTTACGGGCAATGAGCAGTTCTTC	CASSPGGTLTGNEQFF
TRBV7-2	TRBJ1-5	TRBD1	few	TGTGCCAGCAGCTTAGTGGGACAGGGATGGCCCCAGCATTTT	CASSLVGQGWPQHF
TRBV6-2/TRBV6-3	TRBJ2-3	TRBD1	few	TGTGCCAGCACCGACAGGGAAACAGATACGCAGTATTTT	CASTDRETDTQYF
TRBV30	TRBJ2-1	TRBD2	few	TGTGCCTGGAGAGCGACTAGCGGGGATGAGCAGTTCTTC	CAWRATSGDEQFF
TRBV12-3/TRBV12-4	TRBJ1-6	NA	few	TGTGCCAGCAGTTTACGGGGTAGGGTCCCGGGGACACCCCTCCACTTT	CASSLRGRVPGTPLHF
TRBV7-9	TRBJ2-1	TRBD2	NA	TGTGCCAGCAGCGTGGGGACTAGCGGGCCGCCCTACAATGAGCAGTTCTTC	CASSVGTSGPPYNEQFF
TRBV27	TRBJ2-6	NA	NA	TGTGCCAGCAGTTCCTCCCCTCCTCAGGGGTGGGGCCCTGGGGCCAACGTCCTGACTTTC	CASSSSPPQGWGPGANVLTF
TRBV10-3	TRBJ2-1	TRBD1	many	TGTGCCATCGGCGGACAGGCCCGTGGGAATGAGCAGTTCTTC	CAIGGQARGNEQFF